The 27 T cell receptor beta chains below were found in one sample sequenced in a study of blood T cell repertoires in COVID-19. Libraries were prepared by immunoSEQ multiplex PCR; TCRdb keeps only in-frame clonotypes and omits some of them. This table has around 20,000 clones, 70% to 90% appearing once. Material: peripheral blood. Receptor source: a human donor in a cohort sampled during active COVID-19. The donor label of this sample is uncertain.

V is TRBV2 and J is TRBJ2-5; D may be TRBD1 (5 bases). The CDR3 is 18 residues long. Germline V gene lookup returns CDR1 SNHLY and CDR2 FYNNEI. With 8 bases removed from V and 0 bases from J, the gap between germline ends came to 25 bases. This CDR3 is CASRQGASGDLYQETQYF. CDR3 in DNA: TGTGCCAGCCGACAAGGGGCCTCTGGTGATCTGTACCAAGAGACCCAGTACTTC.

The chain links TRBV24-1 to TRBJ2-7; 7 bases map to TRBD1. After removal of 7 bases from V and 6 bases from J, the junction contained 14 bases not matched to a gene. The CDR3 length is 15 residues. Germline CDR1 is KGHDR and CDR2 is SFDVKD. The CDR3 DNA is TGTGCCACCAGCCCCAGGACAGGCTGGGCCGGCGAGCAGTACTTC. This codes for CATSPRTGWAGEQYF.

The chain links TRBV19 to TRBJ1-4; 9 positions match TRBD1. CDR1 and CDR2 from the germline V gene are LNHDA and SQIVND (reference sequence). This CDR3 has 14 amino acids. The V segment lost 6 bases and the J segment 7 bases; nucleotides outside the gene matches: 6. CDR3 sequence: CASSRDRAPEKLFF. The CDR3 DNA follows: TGTGCCAGTAGCAGGGACAGGGCCCCTGAAAAACTGTTTTTT.

This clone was detected once. This chain uses TRBV7-2 with TRBJ2-7; 9 bases are a match to TRBD2. CDR1 and CDR2 (germline): SGHTA, FQGNSA. The CDR3 runs 14 residues. The V gene end was trimmed by 2 bases and the J gene end by 6 bases; junction bases not matched to a gene: 5. CDR3 amino acids: CASSLKGAGGEQYF. In DNA form, the CDR3 reads TGTGCCAGCAGCTTAAAGGGAGCGGGAGGCGAGCAGTACTTC.

This chain connects TRBV5-6 to TRBJ2-5, with TRBD2 as a possible D gene (6 bases). From germline, CDR1 is SGHDT and CDR2 YYEEEE. CDR3 length equals 13 residues. V lost 5 bases, J lost 5 bases, and 13 bases lay in between. The CDR3 nucleotides read TGTGCCAGCAGTCTGCCTGGAGGGGAGACCCAGTACTTC. It codes for CASSLPGGETQYF.

The chain links TRBV28 to TRBJ2-7, with D maybe TRBD1 (6 bases). CDR1 is MDHEN and CDR2 is SYDVKM in the germline V gene. The CDR3 is made up of 14 amino acids. Between the trimmed V and J ends, which lost 4 bases and 5 bases, there was a span of 15 bases. Here the CDR3 reads CASSSPGQLNEQYF. CDR3 coding DNA: TGTGCCAGCAGTTCACCGGGACAATTGAACGAGCAGTACTTC.

The chain has TRBV10-3 and TRBJ1-5; TRBD1 matches 9 bases. The ends lost 10 bases at V and 4 bases at J; junction bases unmatched: 5. Germline CDR1 reads ENHRY; CDR2 reads SYGVKD. CDR3 length: 13 amino acids. Here the CDR3 reads CASRDRENQPQHF. CDR3 bases: TGTGCCAGCCGGGACAGGGAGAATCAGCCCCAGCATTTT.

The chain is built from TRBV7-9 and TRBJ1-2; 7 positions agree with TRBD1. Unmatched junction bases numbered 8, after V lost 6 bases and J lost 4 bases. CDR3 length: 14 residues. Germline V lookup: CDR1 SEHNR, CDR2 FQNEAQ (reference sequence). The CDR3 bases are TGTGCCAGCAGTCAAACAGGGGTAGCCTATGGCTACACCTTC. Its translation: CASSQTGVAYGYTF.

This clone was seen once. The chain has TRBV7-2 and TRBJ1-5, with TRBD1 matching over 7 bases. With 4 bases clipped from V and 7 bases from J, the junction kept 10 bases outside the gene matches. Germline V gene data show CDR1 as SGHTA and CDR2 as FQGNSA. This CDR3 has 15 residues. The CDR3 region is CASSSQNRGRQPQHF. CDR3 nucleotide sequence: TGTGCCAGCAGCTCCCAGAACAGGGGCAGACAGCCCCAGCATTTT. The whole variable domain, filled in from reference TRBV7-2 and TRBJ1-5, reads GAGVSQSPSNKVTEKGKDVELRCDPISGHTALYWYRQSLGQGLEFLIYFQGNSAPDKSGLPSDRFSAERTGGSVSTLTIQRTQQEDSAVYLCASSSQNRGRQPQHFGDGTRLSIL.

The chain uses TRBV27 and TRBJ2-1; 8 nucleotides align to TRBD2. The trim removed 3 bases at V and 3 bases at J, leaving 13 bases unmatched. CDR1 is MNHEY and CDR2 is SMNVEV in the germline V gene (reference sequence). The CDR3 contains 18 residues. In DNA form, the CDR3 reads TGTGCCAGCAGTTTGAGGACGTCAACCCGGGGGGGCTACAATGAGCAGTTCTTC. This encodes CASSLRTSTRGGYNEQFF.

The genes are TRBV9 and TRBJ1-6; no firm D call. The CDR3 contains 13 residues. CDR1 and CDR2 (germline): SGDLS, YYNGEE. The V and J ends lost 3 bases and 9 bases respectively, with 10 bases between them. Here the CDR3 DNA reads TGTGCCAGCAGCGGGTCACAGTCTTCACCCCTCCACTTT. It encodes CASSGSQSSPLHF.

The rearrangement uses TRBV10-2 and TRBJ2-5; maybe TRBD2 (5 bases). The CDR3 covers 14 residues. The germline V gene has CDR1 WSHSY and CDR2 SAAADI. The ends were cut back, 6 bases at V and 3 bases at J, with 14 bases in the middle. The CDR3 protein is CASRVDRGEETQYF. DNA for the CDR3: TGCGCCAGCAGGGTCGACCGGGGAGAAGAGACCCAGTACTTC.

The chain uses TRBV3-1 (or the pseudogene TRBV3-2) and TRBJ2-7; 14 bases agree with TRBD2. From germline, CDR1 is LGHDT and CDR2 YNNKEL (reference sequence). This CDR3 has 17 residues. With V trimmed by 4 bases and J by 2 bases, 7 bases remained unmatched. This CDR3 reads CASSRAPGLAGAYEQYF. CDR3 coding DNA: TGTGCCAGCAGCCGCGCCCCGGGACTAGCGGGGGCCTACGAGCAGTACTTC.

The chain joins TRBV5-1 to TRBJ2-3, with 7 bases fitting TRBD2. Germline CDR1 and CDR2: SGHRS and YFSETQ. The length of the CDR3 is 13 residues. J lost 4 bases, V lost 1 base, and 0 bases had no gene match. CDR3 sequence reads: CASSLRGADTQYF. Written as DNA, the CDR3 is TGCGCCAGCAGCTTGCGGGGGGCAGATACGCAGTATTTT.

The chain has TRBV11-2 and TRBJ1-1, with TRBD1 matching over 9 bases. This CDR3 comprises 18 residues. Trimming cost V 2 bases and J 5 bases; bases outside gene matches: 15. Germline-derived CDR1 and CDR2 are SGHAT and FQNNGV. CDR3 nucleotide sequence: TGTGCCAGCAGCTTAACTTTGGGACAGGGAGTCTTTGAGACTGAAGCTTTCTTT. Protein: CASSLTLGQGVFETEAFF.

The chain combines TRBV30 with TRBJ1-6; D not certain. CDR3 length: 13 residues. Between the trimmed V and J ends, which lost 4 bases and 4 bases, there was a span of 8 bases. Germline assignment: CDR1 GTSNPN and CDR2 SVGIG (reference sequence). The CDR3 nucleotides are TGTGCCTGGACCGAGGGATATAATTCACCCCTCCACTTT. Residues: CAWTEGYNSPLHF.

The genes are TRBV6-1 and TRBJ2-3; D may be TRBD2 (6 bases). V lost 2 bases and J 4 bases, leaving 16 bases between the germline ends. The CDR3 sequence is 16 residues long. Germline V gives CDR1 MNHNS, CDR2 SASEGT. In DNA form, the CDR3 reads TGTGCCAGCAGTGAAAGGGGAGGACTGTCCCCAGATACGCAGTATTTT. It translates to CASSERGGLSPDTQYF.

The chain has TRBV10-2 and TRBJ2-1; 8 bases match TRBD2. CDR3 length: 15 amino acids. V lost 6 bases to trimming and J lost 4 bases; unmatched junction nucleotides: 8. CDR1 and CDR2 from the germline V gene are WSHSY and SAAADI. The chain's CDR3 is CASRWGSGEYNEQFF. CDR3 DNA sequence: TGCGCCAGCAGGTGGGGTAGCGGGGAGTACAATGAGCAGTTCTTC.

The gene calls are TRBV6-1 and TRBJ2-1; TRBD2 agrees at 7 bases. Looked up from germline, CDR1 is MNHNS and CDR2 is SASEGT. V shed 4 bases and J 4 bases; nucleotides not matched to a gene: 10. CDR3 length: 16 residues. The CDR3 bases are TGTGCCAGCAGTGCCTCAAGCGGGGTTGAGTACAATGAGCAGTTCTTC. Its protein is CASSASSGVEYNEQFF.

This chain links TRBV21-1 with TRBJ1-5; the table calls TRBD1, which could not be checked here. TRBV21-1 constitutes a pseudogene. This CDR3 has 15 residues. The CDR3 nucleotides read TGTGCCAGCAGCAAAGTCTGGGCCAGACATGGGCCCCAGCATTTT. Encoded protein: CASSKVWARHGPQHF.

The rearrangement links TRBV6-1 to TRBJ2-1; a possible D gene is TRBD1 (5 bases). V lost 2 bases and J lost 1, with 15 bases in between. Germline values: CDR1 MNHNS, CDR2 SASEGT. This CDR3 has 17 residues. The CDR3 here is CASSEFGRQGSYNEQFF. CDR3 nucleotide sequence: TGTGCCAGCAGTGAATTCGGGCGGCAGGGTTCCTACAATGAGCAGTTCTTC.

This chain links TRBV3-1 (or the pseudogene TRBV3-2) with TRBJ1-6; 10 bases fit TRBD1. V was clipped by 1 base and J by 8 bases; unmatched bases: 2. The CDR3 is made up of 15 amino acids. Germline V gives CDR1 LGHDT, CDR2 YNNKEL (reference sequence). This CDR3 reads CASSQGTGGDSPLHF. The CDR3 DNA reads TGTGCCAGCAGCCAAGGGACAGGGGGTGATTCACCCCTCCACTTT.

V is TRBV6-2 or TRBV6-3 and J is TRBJ1-6; weak D call: TRBD1 (6 bases). The CDR3 has 15 amino acids. With 0 bases removed from V and 6 bases from J, the gap between germline ends came to 9 bases. Germline CDR1 reads MNHEY; CDR2 reads SVGEGT. The CDR3 is CASSYSVGGNSPLHF. Written as DNA, the CDR3 is TGTGCCAGCAGTTACTCGGTAGGGGGTAATTCACCCCTCCACTTT.

Only one count was recorded for this clone. This chain links TRBV5-1 with TRBJ2-5; 11 bases agree with TRBD1. The CDR3 is made up of 15 amino acids. Germline CDR1 and CDR2: SGHRS and YFSETQ. Trimming took 4 bases from V and 6 from J; bases not matched to a gene: 8. CDR3 amino acids: CASSRGQGEGKTQYF. The CDR3 nucleotides are TGCGCCAGCAGCAGGGGACAGGGGGAGGGGAAGACCCAGTACTTC.

This chain uses TRBV5-1 with TRBJ2-2, with D unclear. V lost 4 bases to trimming and J lost 7 bases, with 14 bases between them. Germline V gives CDR1 SGHRS, CDR2 YFSETQ. This CDR3 is 14 amino acids long. This CDR3 is CASSLDRMVGELFF. DNA of the CDR3: TGCGCCAGCAGCCTAGACCGTATGGTCGGGGAGCTGTTTTTT.

The chain recombines TRBV7-9 with TRBJ2-1; D may be TRBD2 (6 bases). CDR3 size: 15 residues. The V and J ends lost 8 bases and 7 bases respectively, with 21 bases between them. Germline assignment: CDR1 SEHNR and CDR2 FQNEAQ (reference sequence). The CDR3 nucleotides read TGTGCCAGCTCATATCGGTCGGGAGCTTATAATGAGCAGTTCTTC. It yields the protein CASSYRSGAYNEQFF.

V gene TRBV7-8 combines with J gene TRBJ2-7; D remains ambiguous. The CDR3 extends over 15 amino acids. V lost 2 bases and J 5 bases, leaving 16 bases between the germline ends. Germline CDR1 reads SGHVS; CDR2 reads FQNEAQ. CDR3 in DNA: TGTGCCAGCAGCTTACGGAGAGTCCCCCTGGACGAGCAGTACTTC. Translating gives CASSLRRVPLDEQYF.